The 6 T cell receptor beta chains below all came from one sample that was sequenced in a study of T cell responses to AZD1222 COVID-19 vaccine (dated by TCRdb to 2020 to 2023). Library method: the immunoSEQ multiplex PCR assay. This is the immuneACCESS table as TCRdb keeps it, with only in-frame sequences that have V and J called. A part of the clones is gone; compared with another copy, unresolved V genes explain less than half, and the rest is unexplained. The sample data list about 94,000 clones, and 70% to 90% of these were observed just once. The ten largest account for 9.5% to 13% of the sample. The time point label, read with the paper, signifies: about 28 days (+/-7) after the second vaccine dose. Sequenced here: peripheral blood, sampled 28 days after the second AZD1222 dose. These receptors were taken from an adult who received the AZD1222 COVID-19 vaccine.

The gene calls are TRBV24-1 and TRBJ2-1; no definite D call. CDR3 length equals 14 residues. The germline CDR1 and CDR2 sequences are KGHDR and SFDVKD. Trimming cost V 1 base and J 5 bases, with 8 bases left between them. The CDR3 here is CATSDFRLNNEQFF. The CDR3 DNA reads TGTGCCACCAGTGATTTCAGACTGAACAATGAGCAGTTCTTC.

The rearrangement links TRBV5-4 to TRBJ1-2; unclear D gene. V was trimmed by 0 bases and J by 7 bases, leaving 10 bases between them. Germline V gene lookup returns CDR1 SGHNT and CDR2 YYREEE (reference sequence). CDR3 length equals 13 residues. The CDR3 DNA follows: TGTGCCAGCAGCTTGGGAGGATTTGGTGGCTACACCTTC. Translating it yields CASSLGGFGGYTF.

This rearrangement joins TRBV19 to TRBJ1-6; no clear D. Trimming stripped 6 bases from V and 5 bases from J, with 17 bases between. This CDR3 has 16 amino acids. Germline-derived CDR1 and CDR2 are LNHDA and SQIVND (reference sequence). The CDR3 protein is CASSGPTIGNNSPLHF. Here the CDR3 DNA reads TGTGCCAGTAGCGGCCCGACTATAGGGAATAATTCACCCCTCCACTTT.

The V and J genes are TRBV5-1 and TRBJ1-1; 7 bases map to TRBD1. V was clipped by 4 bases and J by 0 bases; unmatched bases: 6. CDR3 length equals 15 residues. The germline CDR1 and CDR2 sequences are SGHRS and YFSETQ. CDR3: CASSTQGGVNTEAFF. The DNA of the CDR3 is TGCGCCAGCAGCACCCAGGGGGGGGTGAACACTGAAGCTTTCTTT.

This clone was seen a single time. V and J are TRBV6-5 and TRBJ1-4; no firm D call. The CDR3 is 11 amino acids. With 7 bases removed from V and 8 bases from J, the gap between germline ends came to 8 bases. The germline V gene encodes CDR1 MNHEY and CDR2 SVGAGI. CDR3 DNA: TGTGCCAGCACGGGGAGAGAAAAACTGTTTTTT. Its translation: CASTGREKLFF.

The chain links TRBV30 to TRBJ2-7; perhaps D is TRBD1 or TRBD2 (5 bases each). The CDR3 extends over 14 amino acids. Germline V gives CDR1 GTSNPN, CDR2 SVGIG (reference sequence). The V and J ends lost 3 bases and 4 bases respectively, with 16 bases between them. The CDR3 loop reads CAWSLGVGSYEQYF. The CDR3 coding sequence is TGTGCCTGGAGCCTGGGGGTGGGTTCGTACGAGCAGTACTTC.